This TCR beta chain derives from a study of spatial heterogeneity in lung cancer (dated by TCRdb to about 2019). Background on the whole study: Beta-chain transcripts were consistently detected in greater numbers than alpha-chain transcripts, which likely reflects a higher abundance of beta-chain transcripts. The study quantitatively compared TCR alpha and beta repertoires across multiple tumor regions, matched nontumor lung and blood in non-small cell lung cancer. Both alpha and beta chains were TCR-sequenced in samples taken at surgery, namely 220 tumor regions, roughly 64 matched nontumor lung samples and 50 to 60 PBMC samples. The study linked features of the TCR repertoire to counts of nonsynonymous mutations, which were determined by whole-exome sequencing of tumor tissue. In the raw uncorrected reads, each unique combination of TCR and UMI appeared more than ten times on average. Here is what the overall study found, with its caveats: Confirming at a functional level the hypothesis that regional TCRs recognize regional mutations was considered to require additional single-cell paired TCR alpha and beta sequencing. Ubiquitous expanded tumor TCRs were detected in blood more often at tumor resection than at routine follow-up.

V has 0 bases trimmed and J has 0 bases trimmed; junction bases matching no gene number 5. CDR1 is given as SGDLS and CDR2 as YYNGEE, both from the germline V gene. The CDR3 runs 17 amino acids, cysteine and phenylalanine included. The entry retains the CDR3 DNA only, 51 bases that are in frame from base 1. This clonotype was seen a few times. Its antigen remains undetermined. No much larger clone exists at a distance of one base, and base qualities are not known. What this sample's time point label stands for: sample taken at primary tumor resection. The donors were approximately 70 patients from the lung TRACERx cohort who had early-stage, untreated non-small cell lung cancer. Whole RNA extracted from tumor and nontumor lung tissue, or from cryopreserved PBMC samples, was used for TCR sequencing without cell sorting. Only patients with enough RNA available from two or more tumor regions were chosen for TCR sequencing.

Receptor amplification or capture employed 5' RACE. Sequencing used a NextSeq 500. In the TCR library protocol, a unique molecular identifier was attached to each TCR cDNA molecule so that PCR and sequencing errors could be corrected. Under the source paper's analysis protocol: TCR identification, UMI-based error correction and CDR3 extraction were performed with Decombinator tools. Expanded TCRs were defined as those above a frequency of 2 per 1,000, corresponding to the top 1% of the tumor frequency distribution. Each repertoire was subsampled 100 times to 5,000 TCRs, after which Renyi diversity was computed with the R vegan package. CDR3 similarity networks were constructed using string-kernel similarity of amino acid triplets, with links drawn between CDR3s whose pairwise similarity was above 0.82. TCRdb reworked the public reads: Q25 trimming with fastp, MiXCR clone assembly, productive beta chains retained. One record per CDR3 amino acid sequence lists the most common genes and DNA. TCRdb, rather than the study authors, made the V and J calls. The sample table lists some 23,000 distinct CDR3 sequences, about 7% of them with a count of one. The ten largest make up roughly an eighth of the sample.

Here the sequenced sample was PBMCs, taken at surgery. The TCR was taken from a male donor with early-stage non-small cell lung cancer. The chain uses TRBV9 and TRBJ1-3, with 8 middle bases fitting TRBD1. The DNA sequence follows: TGTGCCAGCAGCGTAGGGGACAGGCGATTCTCTGGAAACACCATATATTTT. This encodes CASSVGDRRFSGNTIYF.